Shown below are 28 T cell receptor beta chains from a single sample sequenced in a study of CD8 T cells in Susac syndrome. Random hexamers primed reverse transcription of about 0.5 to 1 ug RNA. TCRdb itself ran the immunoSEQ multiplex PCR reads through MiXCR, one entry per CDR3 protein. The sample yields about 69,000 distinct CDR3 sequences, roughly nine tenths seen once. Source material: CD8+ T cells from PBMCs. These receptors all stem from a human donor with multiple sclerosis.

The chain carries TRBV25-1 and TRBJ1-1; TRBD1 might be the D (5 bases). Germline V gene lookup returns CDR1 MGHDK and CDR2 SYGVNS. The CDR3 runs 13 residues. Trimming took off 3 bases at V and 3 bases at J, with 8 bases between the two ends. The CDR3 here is CASSDGGYTEAFF. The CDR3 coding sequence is TGTGCCAGCAGTGATGGGGGATACACTGAAGCTTTCTTT.

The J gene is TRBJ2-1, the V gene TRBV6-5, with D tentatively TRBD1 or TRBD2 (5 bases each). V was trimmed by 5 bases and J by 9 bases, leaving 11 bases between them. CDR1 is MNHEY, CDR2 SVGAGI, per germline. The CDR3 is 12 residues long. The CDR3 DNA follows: TGTGCCAGCAGTAAGCCCGGGGCTGAGCAGTTCTTC. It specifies CASSKPGAEQFF.

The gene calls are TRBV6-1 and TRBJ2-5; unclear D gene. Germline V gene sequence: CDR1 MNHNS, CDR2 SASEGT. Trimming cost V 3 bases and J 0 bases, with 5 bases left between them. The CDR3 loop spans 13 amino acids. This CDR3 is CASSDDNQETQYF. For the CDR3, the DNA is TGTGCCAGCAGTGACGACAACCAAGAGACCCAGTACTTC.

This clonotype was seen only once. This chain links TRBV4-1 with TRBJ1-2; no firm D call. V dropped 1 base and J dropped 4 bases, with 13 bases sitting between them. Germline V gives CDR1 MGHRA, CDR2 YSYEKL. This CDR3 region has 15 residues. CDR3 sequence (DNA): TGCGCCAGCAGCCAAGGTCCCCGTGCCGCCTATGGCTACACCTTC. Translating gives CASSQGPRAAYGYTF.

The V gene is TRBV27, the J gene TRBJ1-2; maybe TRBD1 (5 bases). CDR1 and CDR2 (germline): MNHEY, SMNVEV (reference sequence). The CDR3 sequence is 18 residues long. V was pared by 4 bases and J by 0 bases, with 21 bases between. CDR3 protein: CASSSAPPQTVTNYGYTF. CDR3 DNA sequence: TGTGCCAGCAGTTCTGCCCCCCCTCAGACAGTCACTAACTATGGCTACACCTTC.

In nucleotides, the CDR3 is TGCAGTGCTAGGGTAGAGGGAACTTACGAGCAGTACTTC. Its protein is CSARVEGTYEQYF. This chain uses TRBV20-1 with TRBJ2-7; weak D call: TRBD2 (5 bases). Trimming pared 3 bases from V and 4 bases from J, leaving 13 bases between. The CDR3 is made up of 13 amino acids. From germline, CDR1 is DFQATT and CDR2 SNEGSKA (reference sequence).

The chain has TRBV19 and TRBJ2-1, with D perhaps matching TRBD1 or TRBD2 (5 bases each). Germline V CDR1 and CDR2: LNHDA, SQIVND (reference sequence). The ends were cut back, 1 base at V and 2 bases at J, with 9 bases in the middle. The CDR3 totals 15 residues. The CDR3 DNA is TGTGCCAGTAGTATAGGGGACGGACCCTACAATGAGCAGTTCTTC. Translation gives CASSIGDGPYNEQFF.

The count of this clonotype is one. The CDR3 region has the DNA TGCAGTGCTAGGGAGTTGGGCCCTAGTTTTGGATTCGGTCAGCCCCAGCATTTT. It yields the protein CSARELGPSFGFGQPQHF. The chain employs TRBV20-1 and TRBJ1-5, with D unclear. In germline, CDR1 is DFQATT, CDR2 SNEGSKA (reference sequence). V was cut by 3 bases and J by 6 bases, with 27 bases left in between. The CDR3 is 18 residues long.

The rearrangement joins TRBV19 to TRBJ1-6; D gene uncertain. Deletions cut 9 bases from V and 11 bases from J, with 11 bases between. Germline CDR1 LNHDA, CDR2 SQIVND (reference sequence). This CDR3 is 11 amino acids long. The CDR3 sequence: CASETWTPLHF. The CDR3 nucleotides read TGTGCCAGCGAGACTTGGACACCCCTCCACTTT.

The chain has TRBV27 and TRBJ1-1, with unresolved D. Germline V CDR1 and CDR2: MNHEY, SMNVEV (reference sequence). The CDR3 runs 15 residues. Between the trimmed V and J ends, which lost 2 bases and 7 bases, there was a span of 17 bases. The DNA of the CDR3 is TGTGCCAGCAGTTTACTGGGCGGAGCACTTAATGAAGCTTTCTTT. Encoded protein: CASSLLGGALNEAFF.

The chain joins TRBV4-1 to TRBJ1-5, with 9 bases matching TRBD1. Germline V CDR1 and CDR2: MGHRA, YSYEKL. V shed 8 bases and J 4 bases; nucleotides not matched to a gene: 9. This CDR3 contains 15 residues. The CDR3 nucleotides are TGCGCCAGCGGTACAATGGGACAGGGTAATCAGCCCCAGCATTTT. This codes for CASGTMGQGNQPQHF.

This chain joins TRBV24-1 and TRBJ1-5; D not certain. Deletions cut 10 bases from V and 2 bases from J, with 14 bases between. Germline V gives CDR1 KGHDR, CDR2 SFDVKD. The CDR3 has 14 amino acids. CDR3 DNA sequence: TGTGCCACTTCAAGTGGTGGTGGCAATCAGCCCCAGCATTTT. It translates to CATSSGGGNQPQHF.

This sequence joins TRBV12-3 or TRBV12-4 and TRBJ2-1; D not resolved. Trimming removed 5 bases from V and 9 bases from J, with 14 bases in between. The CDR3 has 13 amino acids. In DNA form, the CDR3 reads TGTGCCAGCAGTCCCGTAAGTGGCGGTGAGCAGTTCTTC. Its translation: CASSPVSGGEQFF.

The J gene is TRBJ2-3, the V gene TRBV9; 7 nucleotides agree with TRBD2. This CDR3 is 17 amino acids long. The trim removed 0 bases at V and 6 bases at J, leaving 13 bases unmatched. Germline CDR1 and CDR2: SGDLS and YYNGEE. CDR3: CASSVASGGEGSDTQYF. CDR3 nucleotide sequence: TGTGCCAGCAGCGTAGCTAGTGGGGGGGAGGGGTCGGATACGCAGTATTTT.

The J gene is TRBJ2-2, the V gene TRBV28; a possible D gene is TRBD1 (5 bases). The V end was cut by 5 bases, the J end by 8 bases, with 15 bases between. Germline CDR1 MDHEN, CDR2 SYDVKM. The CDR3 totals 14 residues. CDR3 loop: CASSLSGMSGELFF. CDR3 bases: TGTGCCAGCAGTCTCTCAGGGATGTCGGGGGAGCTGTTTTTT.

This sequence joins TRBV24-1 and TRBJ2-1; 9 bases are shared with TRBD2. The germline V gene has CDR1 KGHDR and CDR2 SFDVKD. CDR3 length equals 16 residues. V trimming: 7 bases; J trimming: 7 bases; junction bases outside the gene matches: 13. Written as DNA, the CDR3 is TGTGCCACCAGCCCCGAGGCGGGGGGGCTGAGTAATGAGCAGTTCTTC. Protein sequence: CATSPEAGGLSNEQFF.

CDR3 protein: CATSSRARTAYNEQFF. The CDR3 nucleotides are TGTGCCACCAGCTCCAGGGCGAGGACAGCGTACAATGAGCAGTTCTTC. The chain joins TRBV15 to TRBJ2-1; possibly TRBD1 for D (6 bases). The CDR3 is made up of 16 amino acids. CDR1 is LNHNV, CDR2 YYDKDF, per germline (reference sequence). V was pared by 5 bases and J by 4 bases, with 18 bases between.

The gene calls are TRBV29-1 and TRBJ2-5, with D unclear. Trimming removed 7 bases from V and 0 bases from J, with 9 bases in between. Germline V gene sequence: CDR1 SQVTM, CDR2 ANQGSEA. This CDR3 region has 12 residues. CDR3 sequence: CSAHSNQETQYF. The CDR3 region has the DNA TGCAGCGCTCACAGTAACCAAGAGACCCAGTACTTC.

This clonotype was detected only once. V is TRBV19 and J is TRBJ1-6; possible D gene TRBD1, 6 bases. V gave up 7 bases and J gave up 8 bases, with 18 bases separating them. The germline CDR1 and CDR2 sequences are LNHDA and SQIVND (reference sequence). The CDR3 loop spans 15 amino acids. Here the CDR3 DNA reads TGTGCCAGTACCTATAAGGGGGACGGATATTCACCCCTCCACTTT. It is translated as CASTYKGDGYSPLHF.

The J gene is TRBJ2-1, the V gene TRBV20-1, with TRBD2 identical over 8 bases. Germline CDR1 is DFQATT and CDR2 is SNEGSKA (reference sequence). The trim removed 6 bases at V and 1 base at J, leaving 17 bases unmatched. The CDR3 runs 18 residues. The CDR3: CSARLWPGGPSSYNEQFF. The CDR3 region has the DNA TGCAGTGCCAGACTTTGGCCGGGGGGGCCAAGTTCCTACAATGAGCAGTTCTTC.

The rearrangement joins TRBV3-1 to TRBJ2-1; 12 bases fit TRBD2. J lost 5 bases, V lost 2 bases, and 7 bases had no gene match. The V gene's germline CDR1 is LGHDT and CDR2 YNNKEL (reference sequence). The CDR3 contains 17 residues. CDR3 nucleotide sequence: TGTGCCAGCAGCCAATATCCTAGCGGGGGGGCCGACAATGAGCAGTTCTTC. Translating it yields CASSQYPSGGADNEQFF.

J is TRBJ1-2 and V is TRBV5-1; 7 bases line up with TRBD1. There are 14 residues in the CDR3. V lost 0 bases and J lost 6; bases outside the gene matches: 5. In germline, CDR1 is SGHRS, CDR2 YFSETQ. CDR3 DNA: TGCGCCAGCAGCTTGGTGGGACAGCCCGATGGCTACACCTTC. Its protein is CASSLVGQPDGYTF.

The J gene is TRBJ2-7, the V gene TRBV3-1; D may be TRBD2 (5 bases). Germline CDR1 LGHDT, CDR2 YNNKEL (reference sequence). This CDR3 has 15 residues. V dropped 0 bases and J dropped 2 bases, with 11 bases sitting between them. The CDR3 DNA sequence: TGTGCCAGCAGCCAAGATCCAGGACTTACCTACGAGCAGTACTTC. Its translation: CASSQDPGLTYEQYF.

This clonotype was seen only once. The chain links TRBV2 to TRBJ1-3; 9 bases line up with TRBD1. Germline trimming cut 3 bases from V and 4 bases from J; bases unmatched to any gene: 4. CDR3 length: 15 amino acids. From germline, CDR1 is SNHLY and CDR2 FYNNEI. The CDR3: CASSETGGPGNTIYF. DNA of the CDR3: TGTGCCAGCAGTGAGACAGGGGGGCCCGGAAACACCATATATTTT.

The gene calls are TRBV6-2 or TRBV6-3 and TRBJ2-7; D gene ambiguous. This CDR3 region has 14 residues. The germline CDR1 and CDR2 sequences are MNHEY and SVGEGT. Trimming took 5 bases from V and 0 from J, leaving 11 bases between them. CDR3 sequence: CASSTRESSYEQYF. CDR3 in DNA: TGTGCCAGCAGTACCCGCGAAAGCTCCTACGAGCAGTACTTC.

The CDR3 DNA sequence: TGTGCCAGTAGCCAGGGATTTAACTATGGCTACACCTTC. Protein: CASSQGFNYGYTF. The chain combines TRBV19 with TRBJ1-2, with D tentatively TRBD1 (5 bases). CDR1 LNHDA and CDR2 SQIVND come from the germline V gene (reference sequence). This CDR3 is built from 13 residues. V was shortened by 6 bases and J by 1 base, with 9 bases between the two germline ends.

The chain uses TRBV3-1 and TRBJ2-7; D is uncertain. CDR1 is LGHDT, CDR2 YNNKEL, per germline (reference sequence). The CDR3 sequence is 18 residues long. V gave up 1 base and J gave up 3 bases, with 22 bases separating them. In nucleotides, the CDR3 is TGTGCCAGCAGCCAAGCAGGACCCTTGGCGTTCTTTATCTACGAGCAGTACTTC. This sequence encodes CASSQAGPLAFFIYEQYF.

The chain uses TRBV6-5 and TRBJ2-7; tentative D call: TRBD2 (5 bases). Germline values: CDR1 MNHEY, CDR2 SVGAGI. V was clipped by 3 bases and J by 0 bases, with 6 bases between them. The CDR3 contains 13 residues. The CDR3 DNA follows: TGTGCCAGCAGTTATGCGGGCTCCTACGAGCAGTACTTC. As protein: CASSYAGSYEQYF.